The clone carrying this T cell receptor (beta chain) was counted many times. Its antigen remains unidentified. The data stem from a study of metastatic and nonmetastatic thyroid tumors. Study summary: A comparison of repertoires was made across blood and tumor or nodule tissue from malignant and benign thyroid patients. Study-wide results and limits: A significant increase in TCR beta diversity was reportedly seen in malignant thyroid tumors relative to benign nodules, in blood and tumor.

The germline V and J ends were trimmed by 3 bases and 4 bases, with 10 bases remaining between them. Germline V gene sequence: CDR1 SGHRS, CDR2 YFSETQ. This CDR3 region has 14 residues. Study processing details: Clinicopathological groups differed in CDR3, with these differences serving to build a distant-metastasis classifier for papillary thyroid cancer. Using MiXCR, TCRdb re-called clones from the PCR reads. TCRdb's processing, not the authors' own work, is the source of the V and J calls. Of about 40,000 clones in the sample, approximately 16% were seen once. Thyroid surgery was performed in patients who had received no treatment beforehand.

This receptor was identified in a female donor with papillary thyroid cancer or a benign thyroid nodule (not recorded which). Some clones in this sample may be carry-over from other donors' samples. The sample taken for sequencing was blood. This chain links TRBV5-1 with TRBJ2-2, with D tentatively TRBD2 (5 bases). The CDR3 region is CASSSRVGTGELFF. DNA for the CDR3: TGCGCCAGCAGCTCGAGGGTCGGCACCGGGGAGCTGTTTTTT.